These 9 T cell receptor beta chains were sequenced from one sample in a study of immune characterization of retroperitoneal liposarcoma. TCRdb reanalysed the PCR reads using MiXCR and keeps one entry per CDR3 protein. The sample consists of roughly 20,000 distinct CDR3 sequences, around 40% of them appearing once. Sequencing was performed on blood. These receptors all come from a male donor with retroperitoneal liposarcoma.

The genes are TRBV7-8 and TRBJ2-1; maybe TRBD2 (5 bases). The CDR3 is made up of 15 amino acids. CDR1 is SGHVS and CDR2 is FQNEAQ in the germline V gene. The V end lost 4 bases, the J end lost 3 bases, and 13 bases lay between the germline ends. In DNA, the CDR3 is TGTGCCAGCAGCTCAACTACGGGAAACTACAATGAGCAGTTCTTC. It codes for CASSSTTGNYNEQFF.

The CDR3 coding sequence is TGTGCCAGCAGTAGAGGTAGGGGGACAGGGTCCCACGAGCAGTACTTC. It translates to CASSRGRGTGSHEQYF. The gene calls are TRBV6-5 and TRBJ2-5; 9 positions agree with TRBD1. The J call may be faulty, since TRBJ2-7 better matches the DNA end. The germline CDR1 and CDR2 sequences are MNHEY and SVGAGI. The CDR3 sequence is 16 residues long.

J is TRBJ2-7 and V is TRBV12-5; 10 nucleotides match TRBD1. The assigned J gene may be wrong: the sequence end matches TRBJ2-1 better. The CDR3 is 18 amino acids. The germline CDR1 and CDR2 sequences are LGHNT and FRNRAP. This chain's CDR3 is CASAPKGWLRDRGFEQFF. The CDR3 bases are TGTGCTAGTGCCCCGAAGGGTTGGCTGAGGGACAGGGGCTTTGAGCAGTTCTTC.

This chain joins TRBV5-6 and TRBJ2-2; D might be TRBD1 (5 bases). Trimming took 0 bases from V and 6 from J, leaving 15 bases between them. Germline CDR1 and CDR2: SGHDT and YYEEEE. The CDR3 loop spans 16 amino acids. The CDR3 sequence is CASSLEGPLFSGELFF. The CDR3 nucleotides are TGTGCCAGCAGCTTGGAGGGGCCGCTGTTCTCCGGGGAGCTGTTTTTT.

This clonotype was seen a few times. V and J are TRBV6-2 or TRBV6-3 and TRBJ2-1, with 8 bases fitting TRBD2. CDR3 length: 17 residues. The germline gives CDR1 MNHEY, CDR2 SVGEGT. With V trimmed by 0 bases and J by 4 bases, 8 bases remained unmatched. This CDR3 is CASSYSPPGGLYNEQFF. CDR3 sequence (DNA): TGTGCCAGCAGTTACTCCCCCCCGGGAGGGTTATACAATGAGCAGTTCTTC.

This clonotype was found a few times. The chain links TRBV27 to TRBJ2-4; 7 bases line up with TRBD2. Germline lookup yields CDR1 MNHEY and CDR2 SMNVEV (reference sequence). Losses at the gene ends were 4 bases for V and 13 bases for J; bases not matched to a gene: 16. The length of the CDR3 is 15 residues. The CDR3: CASSWQGGLRNEQYF. DNA of the CDR3: TGTGCCAGCAGTTGGCAGGGAGGGTTACGAAATGAGCAGTACTTC.

In its sample, this clonotype was seen once. The V gene is TRBV5-4, the J gene TRBJ2-3, with D tentatively TRBD1 (5 bases). V was cut by 4 bases and J by 2 bases, with 14 bases left in between. The CDR3 spans 15 residues. Germline V gives CDR1 SGHNT, CDR2 YYREEE (reference sequence). The CDR3 loop reads CASSPGRTITDTQYF. Written as DNA, the CDR3 is TGTGCCAGCAGCCCAGGGCGGACAATCACAGATACGCAGTATTTT.

V gene TRBV6-1 combines with J gene TRBJ1-2, with D perhaps TRBD1 (5 bases). The CDR3 is 13 residues long. V was clipped by 5 bases and J by 1 base, with 8 bases between them. CDR1 and CDR2 (germline): MNHNS, SASEGT. DNA for the CDR3: TGTGCCAGCAGTCGGGACGGTAACTATGGCTACACCTTC. Translation: CASSRDGNYGYTF.

This clonotype has more than one count but fewer than ten. V and J are TRBV6-2 or TRBV6-3 and TRBJ2-5; TRBD1 agrees at 7 bases. The germline CDR1 and CDR2 sequences are MNHEY and SVGEGT. The length of the CDR3 is 14 residues. V dropped 4 bases and J dropped 5; count of bases not matched to a gene: 7. The CDR3 reads CASSSGQARETQYF. In nucleotides, the CDR3 is TGTGCCAGCAGTTCCGGACAGGCCAGGGAGACCCAGTACTTC.